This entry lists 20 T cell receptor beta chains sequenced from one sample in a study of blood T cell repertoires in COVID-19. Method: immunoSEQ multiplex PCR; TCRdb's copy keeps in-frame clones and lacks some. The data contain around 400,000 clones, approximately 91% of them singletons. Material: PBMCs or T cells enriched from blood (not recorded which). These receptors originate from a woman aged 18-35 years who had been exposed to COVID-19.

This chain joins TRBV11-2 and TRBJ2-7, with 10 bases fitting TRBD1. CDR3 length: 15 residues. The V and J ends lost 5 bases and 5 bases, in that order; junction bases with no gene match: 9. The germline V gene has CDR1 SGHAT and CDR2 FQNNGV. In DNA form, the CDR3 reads TGTGCCAGCAGCCTAACAAGGACAGGGGGGGACGAGCAGTACTTC. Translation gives CASSLTRTGGDEQYF.

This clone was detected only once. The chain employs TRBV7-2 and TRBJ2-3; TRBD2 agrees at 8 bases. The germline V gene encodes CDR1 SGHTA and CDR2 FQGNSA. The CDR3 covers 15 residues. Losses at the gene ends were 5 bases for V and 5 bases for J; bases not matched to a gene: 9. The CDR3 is CASSHTGLAGDTQYF. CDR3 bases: TGTGCCAGCAGCCATACTGGGCTAGCGGGAGATACGCAGTATTTT.

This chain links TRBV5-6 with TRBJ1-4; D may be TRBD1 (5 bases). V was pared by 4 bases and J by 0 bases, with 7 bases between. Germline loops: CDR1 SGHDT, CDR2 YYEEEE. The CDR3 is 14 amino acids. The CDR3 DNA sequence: TGTGCCAGCAGCCCAGGGTCAACTAATGAAAAACTGTTTTTT. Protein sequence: CASSPGSTNEKLFF.

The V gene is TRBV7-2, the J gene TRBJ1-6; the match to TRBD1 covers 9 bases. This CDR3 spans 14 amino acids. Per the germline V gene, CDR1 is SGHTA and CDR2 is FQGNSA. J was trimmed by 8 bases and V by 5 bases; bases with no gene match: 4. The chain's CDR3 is CASSPGQGYSPLHF. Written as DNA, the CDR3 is TGTGCCAGCAGCCCGGGACAGGGATATTCACCCCTCCACTTT.

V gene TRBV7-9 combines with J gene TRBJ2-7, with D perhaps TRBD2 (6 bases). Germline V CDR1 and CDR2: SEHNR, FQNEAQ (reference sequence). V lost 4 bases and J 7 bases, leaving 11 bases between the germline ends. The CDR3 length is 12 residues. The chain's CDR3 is CASSSGRGEQYF. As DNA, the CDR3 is TGTGCCAGCAGCTCTGGTCGGGGGGAGCAGTACTTC.

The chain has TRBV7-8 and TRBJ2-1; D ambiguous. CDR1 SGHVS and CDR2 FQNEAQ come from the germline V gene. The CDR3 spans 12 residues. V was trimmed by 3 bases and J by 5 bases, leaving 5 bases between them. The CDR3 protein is CASSLGNNEQFF. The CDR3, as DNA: TGTGCCAGCAGCTTGGGCAACAATGAGCAGTTCTTC.

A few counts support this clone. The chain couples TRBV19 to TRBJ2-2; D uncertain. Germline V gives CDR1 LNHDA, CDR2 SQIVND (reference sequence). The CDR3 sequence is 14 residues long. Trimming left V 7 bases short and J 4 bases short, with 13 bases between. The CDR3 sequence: CASNLDRSTGELFF. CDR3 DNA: TGTGCCAGTAACCTTGATCGGAGCACCGGGGAGCTGTTTTTT. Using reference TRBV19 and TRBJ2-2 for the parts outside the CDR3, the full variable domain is DGGITQSPKYLFRKEGQNVTLSCEQNLNHDAMYWYRQDPGQGLRLIYYSQIVNDFQKGDIAEGYSVSREKKESFPLTVTSAQKNPTAFYLCASNLDRSTGELFFGEGSRLTVL.

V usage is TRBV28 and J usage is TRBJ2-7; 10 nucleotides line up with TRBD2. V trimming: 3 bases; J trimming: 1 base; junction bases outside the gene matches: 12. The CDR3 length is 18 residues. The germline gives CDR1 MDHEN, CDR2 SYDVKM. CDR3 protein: CASSFQGGVGLASYEQYF. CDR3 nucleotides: TGTGCCAGCAGTTTTCAGGGAGGGGTGGGACTAGCGTCCTACGAGCAGTACTTC.

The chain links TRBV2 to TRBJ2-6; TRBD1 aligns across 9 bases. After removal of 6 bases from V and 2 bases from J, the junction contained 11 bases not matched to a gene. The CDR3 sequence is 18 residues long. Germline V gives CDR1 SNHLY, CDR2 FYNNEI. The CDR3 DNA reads TGTGCCAGCAGCAATTCCGGGACAGGGAACGCTGGGGCCAACGTCCTGACTTTC. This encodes CASSNSGTGNAGANVLTF.

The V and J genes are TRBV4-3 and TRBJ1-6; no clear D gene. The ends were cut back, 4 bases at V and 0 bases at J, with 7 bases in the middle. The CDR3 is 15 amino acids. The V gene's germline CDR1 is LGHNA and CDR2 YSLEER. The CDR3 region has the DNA TGCGCCAGCAGCCCCGGGAGCTCCTATAATTCACCCCTCCACTTT. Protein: CASSPGSSYNSPLHF.

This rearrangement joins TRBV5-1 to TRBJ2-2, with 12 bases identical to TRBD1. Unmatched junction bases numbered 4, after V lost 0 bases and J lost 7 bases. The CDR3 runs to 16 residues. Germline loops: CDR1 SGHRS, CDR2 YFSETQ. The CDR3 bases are TGCGCCAGCAGCTTGGAAGGGACAGGGGGCATCGGGGAGCTGTTTTTT. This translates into CASSLEGTGGIGELFF.

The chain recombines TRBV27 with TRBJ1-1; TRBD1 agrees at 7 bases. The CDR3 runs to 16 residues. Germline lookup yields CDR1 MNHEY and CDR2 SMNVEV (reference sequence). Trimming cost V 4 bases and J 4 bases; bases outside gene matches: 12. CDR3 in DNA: TGTGCCAGCAGTTCATTAGGGGGCGCTTCGGGCACTGAAGCTTTCTTT. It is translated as CASSSLGGASGTEAFF.

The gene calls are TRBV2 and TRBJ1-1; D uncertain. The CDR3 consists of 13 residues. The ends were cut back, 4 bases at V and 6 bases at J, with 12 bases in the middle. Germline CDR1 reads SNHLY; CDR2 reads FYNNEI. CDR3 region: CASSVEGRAEAFF. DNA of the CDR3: TGTGCCAGCAGTGTTGAGGGTAGGGCTGAAGCTTTCTTT.

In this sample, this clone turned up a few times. In DNA form, the CDR3 reads TGTGCCAGCTCGTATAAGACTAGCTACGAGCAGTACTTC. It codes for CASSYKTSYEQYF. This sequence joins TRBV18 and TRBJ2-7, with a tentative D call TRBD2 (6 bases). The CDR3 runs 13 residues. Trimming removed 6 bases at V and 3 bases at J, with 12 bases between. Germline CDR1 KGHSH, CDR2 LQKENI. Looking up the rest from reference TRBV18 and TRBJ2-7 gives the full variable domain: NAGVMQNPRHLVRRRGQEARLRCSPMKGHSHVYWYRQLPEEGLKFMVYLQKENIIDESGMPKERFSAEFPKEGPSILRIQQVVRGDSAAYFCASSYKTSYEQYFGPGTRLTVT.

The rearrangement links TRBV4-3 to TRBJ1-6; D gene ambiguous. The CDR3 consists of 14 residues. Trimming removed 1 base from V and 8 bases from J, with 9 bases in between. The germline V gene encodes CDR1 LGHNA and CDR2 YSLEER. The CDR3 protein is CASSQAQVYSPLHF. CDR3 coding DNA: TGCGCCAGCAGCCAAGCCCAGGTTTATTCACCCCTCCACTTT.

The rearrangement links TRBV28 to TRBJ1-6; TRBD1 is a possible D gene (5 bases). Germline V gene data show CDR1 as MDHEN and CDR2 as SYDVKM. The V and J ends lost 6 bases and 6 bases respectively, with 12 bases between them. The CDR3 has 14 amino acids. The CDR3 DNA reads TGTGCCAGCAGCCGCAGGGTGGGTAATTCACCCCTCCACTTT. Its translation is CASSRRVGNSPLHF. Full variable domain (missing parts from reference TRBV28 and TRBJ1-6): DVKVTQSSRYLVKRTGEKVFLECVQDMDHENMFWYRQDPGLGLRLIYFSYDVKMKEKGDIPEGYSVSREKKERFSLILESASTNQTSMYLCASSRRVGNSPLHFGNGTRLTVT.

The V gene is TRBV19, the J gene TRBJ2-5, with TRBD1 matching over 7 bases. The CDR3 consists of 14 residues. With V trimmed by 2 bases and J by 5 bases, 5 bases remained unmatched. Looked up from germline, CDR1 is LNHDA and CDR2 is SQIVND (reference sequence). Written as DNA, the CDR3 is TGTGCCAGTAGTATAAAGGGGGCTGGGGAGACCCAGTACTTC. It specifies CASSIKGAGETQYF.

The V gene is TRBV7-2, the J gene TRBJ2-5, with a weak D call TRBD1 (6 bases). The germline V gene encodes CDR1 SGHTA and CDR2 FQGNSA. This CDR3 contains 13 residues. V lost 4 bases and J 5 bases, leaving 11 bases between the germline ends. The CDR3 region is CASSWGPRETQYF. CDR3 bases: TGTGCCAGCAGCTGGGGGCCGAGGGAGACCCAGTACTTC.

The CDR3 sequence: CASSSTSGGARGLHEQFF. The DNA of the CDR3 is TGTGCCAGCAGTTCGACTAGCGGGGGGGCCCGGGGCCTCCATGAGCAGTTCTTC. This rearrangement joins TRBV7-3 to TRBJ2-1; 14 bases align to TRBD2. The germline V gene encodes CDR1 SGHTA and CDR2 FQGTGA. The CDR3 totals 18 residues. The J segment lost 8 bases and the V segment lost 6 bases, leaving 15 bases of the junction unmatched. The variable domain in full, completed from reference TRBV7-3 and TRBJ2-1, reads GAGVSQTPSNKVTEKGKYVELRCDPISGHTALYWYRQSLGQGPEFLIYFQGTGAADDSGLPNDRFFAVRPEGSVSTLKIQRTERGDSAVYLCASSSTSGGARGLHEQFFGPGTRLTVL.

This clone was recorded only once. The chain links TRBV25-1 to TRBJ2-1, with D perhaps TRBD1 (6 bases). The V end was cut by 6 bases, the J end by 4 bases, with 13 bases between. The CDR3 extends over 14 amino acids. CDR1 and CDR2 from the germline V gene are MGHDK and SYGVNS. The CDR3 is CASRPGQGYNEQFF. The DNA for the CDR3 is TGTGCCAGCAGGCCAGGGCAGGGGTACAATGAGCAGTTCTTC.